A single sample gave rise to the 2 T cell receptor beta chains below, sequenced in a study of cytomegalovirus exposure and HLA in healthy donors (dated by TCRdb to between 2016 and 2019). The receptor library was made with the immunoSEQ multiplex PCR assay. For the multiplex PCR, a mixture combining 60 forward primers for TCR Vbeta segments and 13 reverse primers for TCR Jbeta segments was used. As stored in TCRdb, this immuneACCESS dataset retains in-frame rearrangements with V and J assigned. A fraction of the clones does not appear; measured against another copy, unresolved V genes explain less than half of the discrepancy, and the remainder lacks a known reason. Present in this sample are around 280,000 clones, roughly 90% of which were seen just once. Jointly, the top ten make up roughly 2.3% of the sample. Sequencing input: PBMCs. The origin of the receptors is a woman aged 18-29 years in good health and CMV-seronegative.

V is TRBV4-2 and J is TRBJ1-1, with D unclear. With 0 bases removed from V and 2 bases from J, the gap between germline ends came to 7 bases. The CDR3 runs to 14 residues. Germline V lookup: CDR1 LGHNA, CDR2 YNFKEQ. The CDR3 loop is CASSQDRTNTEAFF. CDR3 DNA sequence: TGTGCCAGCAGCCAAGATCGAACTAACACTGAAGCTTTCTTT.

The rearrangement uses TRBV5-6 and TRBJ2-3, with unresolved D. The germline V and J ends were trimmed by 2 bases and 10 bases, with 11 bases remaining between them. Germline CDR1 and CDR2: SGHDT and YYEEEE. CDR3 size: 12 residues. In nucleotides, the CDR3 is TGTGCCAGCAGCTTACGGATAGCCCCGCAGTATTTT. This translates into CASSLRIAPQYF.